A single sample gave rise to the 5 T cell receptor beta chains below, sequenced in a study of shared clonotypes between healthy human individuals. Terminally differentiated effector memory CD45RA+ cells were left out of the naive CD8 fraction, which was CD45RO-negative and positively selected for CCR7. Here immunoSEQ multiplex PCR was the method, and the copy in TCRdb shows in-frame clones only, minus some. Of approximately 1.9 million clones listed, just over 90% were seen once; the top ten hold more than 1.5%. The source material was naive CD8+ T cells from PBMCs. The receptors originated from a man aged 18-30 years in good health. Some clones in this sample may be carry-over from other donors' samples.

The V call is TRBV28, the J call TRBJ2-7; D uncertain. The germline V gene encodes CDR1 MDHEN and CDR2 SYDVKM. This CDR3 contains 14 residues. V dropped 6 bases and J dropped 2 bases, with 14 bases sitting between them. In DNA form, the CDR3 reads TGTGCCAGCAGCTTGGATGAAGGTGCCTACGAGCAGTACTTC. This codes for CASSLDEGAYEQYF. The variable domain in full, with the rest retrieved from reference TRBV28 and TRBJ2-7, is DVKVTQSSRYLVKRTGEKVFLECVQDMDHENMFWYRQDPGLGLRLIYFSYDVKMKEKGDIPEGYSVSREKKERFSLILESASTNQTSMYLCASSLDEGAYEQYFGPGTRLTVT.

The chain employs TRBV30 and TRBJ2-3; 9 positions match TRBD2. There are 13 residues in the CDR3. V trimming: 3 bases; J trimming: 9 bases; junction bases outside the gene matches: 7. The germline CDR1 and CDR2 sequences are GTSNPN and SVGIG (reference sequence). The CDR3 spells CAWRSSGEITQYF. CDR3 bases: TGTGCCTGGAGGTCTAGCGGGGAGATCACGCAGTATTTT. The variable domain in full, completed from reference TRBV30 and TRBJ2-3, reads SQTIHQWPATLVQPVGSPLSLECTVEGTSNPNLYWYRQAAGRGLQLLFYSVGIGQISSEVPQNLSASRPQDRQFILSSKKLLLSDSGFYLCAWRSSGEITQYFGPGTRLTVL.

This chain joins TRBV6-5 and TRBJ2-2; perhaps D is TRBD1 or TRBD2 (5 bases each). V was clipped by 2 bases and J by 3 bases, with 13 bases between them. The germline V gene encodes CDR1 MNHEY and CDR2 SVGAGI. The CDR3 runs to 16 residues. The CDR3 sequence: CASSYVPGRDTGELFF. Here the CDR3 DNA reads TGTGCCAGCAGTTACGTTCCAGGGCGGGACACCGGGGAGCTGTTTTTT.

This chain links TRBV7-8 with TRBJ1-2; D call uncertain. Germline CDR1 reads SGHVS; CDR2 reads FQNEAQ. CDR3 size: 13 residues. With 6 bases removed from V and 6 bases from J, the gap between germline ends came to 14 bases. The CDR3 DNA reads TGTGCCAGCAGTTCACAGTGGAGCGATGGCTACACCTTC. This encodes CASSSQWSDGYTF.

The table lists this clone with a few counts. The V gene is TRBV7-9, the J gene TRBJ1-4; maybe TRBD1 (6 bases). The V gene lost 5 bases and the J gene lost 8 bases, with 15 bases spanning the gap. This CDR3 is 14 amino acids long. Germline loops: CDR1 SEHNR, CDR2 FQNEAQ (reference sequence). In DNA, the CDR3 is TGTGCCAGCAGCCCCAGGGGCGCAGTGGAAAAACTGTTTTTT. Its protein product is CASSPRGAVEKLFF.